A selection of T cell receptor beta chains follows, all from one sample in a study of shared clonotypes between healthy human individuals. Clones were read by immunoSEQ multiplex PCR, and TCRdb kept only the in-frame ones, dropping some. The sample lists approximately 810,000 clones; almost 95% were seen once. Sequencing was done on a sample of naive CD8+ T cells sorted from blood. All receptors derive from a man in his thirties or forties in good health. Each CDR3 is given with its conserved first and last residue.

cdr3_length j_call v_call cdr3_aa
14 TRBJ2-1 TRBV28 CASSLSGVSPGQFF
14 TRBJ2-3 TRBV28 CASSLREATDTQYF
11 TRBJ2-5 TRBV11-3 CASRLPYGRYF
13 TRBJ2-7 TRBV19 CASSMRGALEQYF
11 TRBJ1-1 TRBV7-6 CASSQTGEAFF
15 TRBJ2-2 TRBV10-1 CASSGGGANTGELFF
14 TRBJ2-3 TRBV28 CASSPGLYTDTQYF
18 TRBJ1-2 TRBV18 CASSPRRAGQVSSAGYTF
13 TRBJ2-3 TRBV29-1 CSVHPTTGDTQYF
15 TRBJ1-1 TRBV21-1 CASTGQGWGNTEAFF
15 TRBJ2-7 TRBV27 CASSLSRTGAYEQYF
12 TRBJ2-7 TRBV2 CASSELANEQYF
16 TRBJ2-3 TRBV5-4 CASSLAGGMPTDTQYF
13 TRBJ2-1 TRBV7-9 CASSLGGSDEQFF
15 TRBJ2-1 TRBV7-9 CASTASGVAYNEQFF
15 TRBJ2-7 TRBV5-4 CASSSGSHSSYEQYF
16 TRBJ1-1 TRBV7-6 CASSPGTGALKAEAFF
15 TRBJ2-7 TRBV5-4 CASSFRLAGDDEQYF
14 TRBJ2-7 TRBV11-2 CASSYGTRAYEQYF
19 TRBJ2-3 TRBV10-2 CASGPPPREDPTGTDTQYF
12 TRBJ2-7 TRBV19 CASSIPGNEQYF
15 TRBJ2-7 TRBV19 CASSIDPTSTYEQYF
15 TRBJ2-6 TRBV27 CASSIYIGGANVLTF
15 TRBJ2-7 TRBV29-1 CSVESGTATTYEQYF
15 TRBJ2-3 TRBV7-9 CASSSSGRAKDTQYF
11 TRBJ2-4 TRBV27 CASGEENIQYF
19 TRBJ1-1 TRBV7-2 CASSWEGGQRHSGSTEAFF
15 TRBJ2-1 TRBV29-1 CSVGGLAVDYNEQFF
16 TRBJ2-1 TRBV4-3 CASSQERRLAGSEQFF
21 TRBJ2-4 TRBV7-2 CASSLALVGAMGKLAKNIQYF
14 TRBJ1-1 TRBV14 CASSQVLGGTEAFF
15 TRBJ2-1 TRBV27 CASSSAGLENNEQFF
19 TRBJ1-2 TRBV19 CASSIGSATVWVKRYGYTF
14 TRBJ1-3 TRBV7-9 CASSPQSSGNTIYF
15 TRBJ2-1 TRBV18 CASSPPVSPSNEQFF
15 TRBJ2-2 TRBV7-9 CASSSRRVSTGELFF
15 TRBJ2-1 TRBV19 CASSPALAGYNEQFF
17 TRBJ1-2 TRBV7-9 CASSLRTTGQGNYGYTF
16 TRBJ1-4 TRBV7-9 CASSFITGVRNEKLFF
18 TRBJ1-3 TRBV7-9 CASSLDPAQTGSGNTIYF
12 TRBJ2-7 TRBV7-9 CASSLTGIEQYF
19 TRBJ2-3 TRBV19 CASSPGLAGSYPQPDTQYF
11 TRBJ1-1 TRBV7-9 CASSLGRGAFF
12 TRBJ2-6 TRBV28 CASSSGANVLTF
17 TRBJ2-1 TRBV29-1 CSVVCILGEEKDNEQFF
15 TRBJ2-5 TRBV10-3 CAISAPGTSGETQYF
16 TRBJ1-5 TRBV4-1 CASSHETGAFNQPQHF
15 TRBJ2-1 TRBV7-3 CASSLLGDRELQQFF
15 TRBJ2-7 TRBV27 CASRGRSGSNYEQYF
15 TRBJ2-1 TRBV19 CASSISGTGYNEQFF
13 TRBJ2-7 TRBV10-2 CASSKDSPYEQYF
14 TRBJ1-1 TRBV6-5 CASRQGGPDTEAFF